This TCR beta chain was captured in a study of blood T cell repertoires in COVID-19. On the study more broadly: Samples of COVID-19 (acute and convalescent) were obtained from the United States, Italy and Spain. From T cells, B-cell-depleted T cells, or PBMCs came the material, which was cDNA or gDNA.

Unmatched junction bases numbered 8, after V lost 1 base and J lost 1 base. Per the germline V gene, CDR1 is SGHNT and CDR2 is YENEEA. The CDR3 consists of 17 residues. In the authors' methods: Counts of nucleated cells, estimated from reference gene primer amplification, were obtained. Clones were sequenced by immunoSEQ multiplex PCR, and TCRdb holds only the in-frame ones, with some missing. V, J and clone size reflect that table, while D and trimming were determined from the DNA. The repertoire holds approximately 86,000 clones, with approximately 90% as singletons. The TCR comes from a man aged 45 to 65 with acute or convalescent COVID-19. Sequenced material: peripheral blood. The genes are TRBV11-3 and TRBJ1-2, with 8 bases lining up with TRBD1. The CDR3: CASSLGSGQGNNYGYTF. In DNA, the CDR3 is TGTGCCAGCAGCTTAGGGTCCGGACAGGGCAATAACTATGGCTACACCTTC.